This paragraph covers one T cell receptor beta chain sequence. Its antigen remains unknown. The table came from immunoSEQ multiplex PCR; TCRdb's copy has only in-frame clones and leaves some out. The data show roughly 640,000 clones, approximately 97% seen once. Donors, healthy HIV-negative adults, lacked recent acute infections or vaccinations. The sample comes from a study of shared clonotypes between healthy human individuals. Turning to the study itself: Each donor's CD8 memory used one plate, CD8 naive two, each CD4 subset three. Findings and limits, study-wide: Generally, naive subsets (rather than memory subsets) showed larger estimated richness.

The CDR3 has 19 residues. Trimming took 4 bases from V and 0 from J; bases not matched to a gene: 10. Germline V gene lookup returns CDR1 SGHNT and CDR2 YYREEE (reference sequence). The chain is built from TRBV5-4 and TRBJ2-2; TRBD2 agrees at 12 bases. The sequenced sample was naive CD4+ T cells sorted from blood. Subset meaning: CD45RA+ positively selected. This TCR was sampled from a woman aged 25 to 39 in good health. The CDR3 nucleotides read TGTGCCAGCAGCCAGCATTTCGGACTAGCGGGACCGAACACCGGGGAGCTGTTTTTT. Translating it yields CASSQHFGLAGPNTGELFF.